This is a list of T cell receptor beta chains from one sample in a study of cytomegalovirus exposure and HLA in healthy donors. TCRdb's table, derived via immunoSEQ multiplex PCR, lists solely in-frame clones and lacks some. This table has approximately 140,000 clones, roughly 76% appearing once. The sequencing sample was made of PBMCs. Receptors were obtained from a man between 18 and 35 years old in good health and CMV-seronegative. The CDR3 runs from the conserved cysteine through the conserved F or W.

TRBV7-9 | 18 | CASSYQGGFFATNEKLFF
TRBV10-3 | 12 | CAISDGRGGYTF
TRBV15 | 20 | CATSREINTRDYFLGNEQYF
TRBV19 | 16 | CASSTGLAGRTDTQYF
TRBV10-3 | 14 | CAISESNGDYEQYF
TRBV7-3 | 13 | CASSQGVPTEAFF
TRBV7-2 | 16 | CASSLTSGWVTGELFF
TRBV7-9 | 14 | CASSPGGRNNEQFF
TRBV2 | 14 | CASSRDSSYNEQFF
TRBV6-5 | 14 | CASSYHSPNTEAFF
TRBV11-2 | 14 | CASSYESGNYGYTF
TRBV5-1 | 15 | CASSLESARLYEQYF
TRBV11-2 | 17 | CASSLDVLTGVDYGYTF
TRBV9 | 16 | CASSVERDSNTGELFF
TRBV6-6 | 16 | CASSHTTPGRGYEQYF
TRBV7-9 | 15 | CASSLVPVSNYGYTF
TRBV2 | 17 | CAGEGLAGGQLNNEQFF
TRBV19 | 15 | CASSKTSGFYNEQFF
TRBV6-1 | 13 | CASRILTSDTQYF
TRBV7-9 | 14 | CAITAEATNEKLFF
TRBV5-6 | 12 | CASSPGGSPLHF
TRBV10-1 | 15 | CASSRGGANTGELFF
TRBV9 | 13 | CASSVPGRTSQYF